Sequencing of this TCR beta chain was carried out in a study of cytomegalovirus exposure and HLA in healthy donors. Primers: 60 Vbeta forward and 13 Jbeta reverse. Method: immunoSEQ multiplex PCR; TCRdb's copy keeps in-frame clones and lacks some. Seen here are 80,000 to 100,000 clones, approximately 83% observed once, and the top ten hold more than 3%. Study-wide points: An analysis was carried out later, and it reportedly showed fewer N-insertions in an Asian-associated ancestry cluster than the approximately 660-donor mean.

V was shortened by 5 bases and J by 4 bases, with 13 bases between the two germline ends. The germline V gene encodes CDR1 MNHNS and CDR2 SASEGT. The length of the CDR3 is 14 residues. On this clone itself: Its antigen is not identified.

This sequence was found in a female donor in good health and CMV-seropositive. The chain has TRBV6-1 and TRBJ2-3; D perhaps matches TRBD1 (6 bases). Sequenced material: PBMCs. The CDR3 bases are TGTGCCAGCAGTCGGGCAGGGGTTGCAGATACGCAGTATTTT. It yields the protein CASSRAGVADTQYF.